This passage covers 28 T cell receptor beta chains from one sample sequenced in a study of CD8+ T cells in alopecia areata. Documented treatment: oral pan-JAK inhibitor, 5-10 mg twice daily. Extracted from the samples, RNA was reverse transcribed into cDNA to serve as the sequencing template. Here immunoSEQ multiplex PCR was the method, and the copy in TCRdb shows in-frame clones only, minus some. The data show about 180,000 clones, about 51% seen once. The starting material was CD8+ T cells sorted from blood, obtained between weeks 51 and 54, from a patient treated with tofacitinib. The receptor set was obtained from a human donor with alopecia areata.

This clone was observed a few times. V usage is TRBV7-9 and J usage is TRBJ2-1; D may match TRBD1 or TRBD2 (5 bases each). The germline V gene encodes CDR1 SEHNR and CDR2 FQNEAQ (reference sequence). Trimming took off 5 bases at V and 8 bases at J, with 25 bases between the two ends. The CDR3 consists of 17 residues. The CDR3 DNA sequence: TGTGCCAGCAGCCGACCCGATCGGGGCGGAACTCCCGATGAGCAGTTCTTC. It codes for CASSRPDRGGTPDEQFF.

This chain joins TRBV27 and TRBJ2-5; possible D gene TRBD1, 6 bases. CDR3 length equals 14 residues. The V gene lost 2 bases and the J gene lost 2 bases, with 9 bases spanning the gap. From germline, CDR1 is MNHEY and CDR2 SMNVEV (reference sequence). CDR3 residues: CASSLTGTQETQYF. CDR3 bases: TGTGCCAGCAGTTTAACAGGGACGCAAGAGACCCAGTACTTC.

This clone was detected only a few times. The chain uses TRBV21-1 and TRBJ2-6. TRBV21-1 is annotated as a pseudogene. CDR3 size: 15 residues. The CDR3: CASNRRRSGANVLTF. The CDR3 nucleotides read TGTGCCAGCAACAGGAGGCGTTCTGGGGCCAACGTCCTGACTTTC.

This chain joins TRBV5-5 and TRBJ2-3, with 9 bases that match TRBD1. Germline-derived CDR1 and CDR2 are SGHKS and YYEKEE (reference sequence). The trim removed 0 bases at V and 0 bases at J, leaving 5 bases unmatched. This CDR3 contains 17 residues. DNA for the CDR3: TGTGCCAGCAGCTTGGTGACAGGGGGGATCAGCACAGATACGCAGTATTTT. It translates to CASSLVTGGISTDTQYF. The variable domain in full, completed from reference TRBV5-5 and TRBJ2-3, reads DAGVTQSPTHLIKTRGQQVTLRCSPISGHKSVSWYQQVLGQGPQFIFQYYEKEERGRGNFPDRFSARQFPNYSSELNVNALLLGDSALYLCASSLVTGGISTDTQYFGPGTRLTVL.

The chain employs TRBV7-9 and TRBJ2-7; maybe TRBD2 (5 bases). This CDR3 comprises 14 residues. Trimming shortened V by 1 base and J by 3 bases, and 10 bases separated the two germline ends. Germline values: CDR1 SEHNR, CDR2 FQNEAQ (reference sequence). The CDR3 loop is CASSLGGGGYEQYF. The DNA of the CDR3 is TGTGCCAGCAGCTTAGGAGGAGGAGGCTACGAGCAGTACTTC. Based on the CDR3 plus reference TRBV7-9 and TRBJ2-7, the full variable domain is DTGVSQNPRHKITKRGQNVTFRCDPISEHNRLYWYRQTLGQGPEFLTYFQNEAQLEKSRLLSDRFSAERPKGSFSTLEIQRTEQGDSAMYLCASSLGGGGYEQYFGPGTRLTVT.

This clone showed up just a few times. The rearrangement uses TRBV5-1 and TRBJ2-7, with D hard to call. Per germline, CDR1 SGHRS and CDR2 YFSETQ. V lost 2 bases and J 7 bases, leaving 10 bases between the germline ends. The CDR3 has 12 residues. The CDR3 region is CASSLPSWEQYF. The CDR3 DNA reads TGCGCCAGCAGCTTACCCTCCTGGGAGCAGTACTTC. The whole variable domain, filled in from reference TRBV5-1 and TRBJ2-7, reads KAGVTQTPRYLIKTRGQQVTLSCSPISGHRSVSWYQQTPGQGLQFLFEYFSETQRNKGNFPGRFSGRQFSNSRSEMNVSTLELGDSALYLCASSLPSWEQYFGPGTRLTVT.

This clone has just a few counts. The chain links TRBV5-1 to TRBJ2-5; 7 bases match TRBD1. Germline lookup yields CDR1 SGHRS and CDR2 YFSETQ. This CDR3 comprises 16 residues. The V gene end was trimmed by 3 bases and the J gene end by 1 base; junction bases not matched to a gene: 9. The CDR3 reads CASSWGQNYPQETQYF. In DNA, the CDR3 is TGCGCCAGCAGCTGGGGACAGAATTACCCCCAAGAGACCCAGTACTTC.

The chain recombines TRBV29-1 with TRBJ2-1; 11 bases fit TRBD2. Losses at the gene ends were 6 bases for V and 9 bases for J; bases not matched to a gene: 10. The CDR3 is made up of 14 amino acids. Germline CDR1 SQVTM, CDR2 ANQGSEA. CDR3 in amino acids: CSVDRLAGSGEQFF. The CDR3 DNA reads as TGCAGCGTGGACCGACTAGCGGGGTCAGGTGAGCAGTTCTTC.

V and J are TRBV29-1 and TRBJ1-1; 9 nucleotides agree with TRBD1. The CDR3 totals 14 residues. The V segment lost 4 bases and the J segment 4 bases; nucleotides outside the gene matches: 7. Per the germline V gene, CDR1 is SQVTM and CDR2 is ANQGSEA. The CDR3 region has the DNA TGCAGCGTTGCTACCACAGGGGGCTTCACTGAAGCTTTCTTT. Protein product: CSVATTGGFTEAFF. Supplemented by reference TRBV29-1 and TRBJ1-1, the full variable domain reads SAVISQKPSRDICQRGTSLTIQCQVDSQVTMMFWYRQQPGQSLTLIATANQGSEATYESGFVIDKFPISRPNLTFSTLTVSNMSPEDSSIYLCSVATTGGFTEAFFGQGTRLTVV.

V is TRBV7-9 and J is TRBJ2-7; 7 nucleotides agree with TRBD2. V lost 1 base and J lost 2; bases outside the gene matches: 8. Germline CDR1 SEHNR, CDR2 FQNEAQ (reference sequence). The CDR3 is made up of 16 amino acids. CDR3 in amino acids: CASSLGEGLNPYEQYF. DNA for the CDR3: TGTGCCAGCAGCTTAGGGGAGGGGTTGAACCCCTACGAGCAGTACTTC.

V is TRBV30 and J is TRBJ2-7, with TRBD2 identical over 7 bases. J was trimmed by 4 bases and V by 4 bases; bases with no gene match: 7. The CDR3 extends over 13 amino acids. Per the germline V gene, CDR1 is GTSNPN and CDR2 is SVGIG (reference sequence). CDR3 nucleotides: TGTGCCTGGATGCCTAGCGGCATATACGAGCAGTACTTC. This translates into CAWMPSGIYEQYF. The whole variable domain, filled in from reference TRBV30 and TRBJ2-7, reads SQTIHQWPATLVQPVGSPLSLECTVEGTSNPNLYWYRQAAGRGLQLLFYSVGIGQISSEVPQNLSASRPQDRQFILSSKKLLLSDSGFYLCAWMPSGIYEQYFGPGTRLTVT.

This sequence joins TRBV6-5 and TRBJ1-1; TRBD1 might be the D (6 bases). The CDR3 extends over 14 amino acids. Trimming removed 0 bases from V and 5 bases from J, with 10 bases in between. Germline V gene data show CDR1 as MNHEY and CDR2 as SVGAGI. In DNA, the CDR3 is TGTGCCAGCAGTTACTCCTGGGGGCTGACTGAAGCTTTCTTT. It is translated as CASSYSWGLTEAFF.

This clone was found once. The CDR3 loop is CASSLTSGGNNEQFF. CDR3 nucleotides: TGTGCCAGCAGTCTGACTAGCGGGGGAAACAATGAGCAGTTCTTC. The rearrangement uses TRBV6-5 and TRBJ2-1, with TRBD2 identical over 12 bases. Germline CDR1 reads MNHEY; CDR2 reads SVGAGI. The CDR3 loop spans 15 amino acids. The junction had 4 bases not matched to a gene; V was cut back by 5 bases and J by 5 bases.

CDR3 in amino acids: CASSARLAAFGTDTQYF. CDR3 in DNA: TGTGCCAGCAGCGCCCGACTAGCGGCCTTCGGCACAGATACGCAGTATTTT. This sequence joins TRBV9 and TRBJ2-3; 9 positions agree with TRBD2. This CDR3 is 17 amino acids long. Germline V gene lookup returns CDR1 SGDLS and CDR2 YYNGEE. Unmatched junction bases numbered 9, after V lost 3 bases and J lost 1 base.

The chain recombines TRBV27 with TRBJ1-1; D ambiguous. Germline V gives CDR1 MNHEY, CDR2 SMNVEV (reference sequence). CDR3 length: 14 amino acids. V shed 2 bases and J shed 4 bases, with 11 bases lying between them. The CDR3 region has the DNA TGTGCCAGCAGTTTAGGAGGGCTAAGCACTGAAGCTTTCTTT. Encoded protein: CASSLGGLSTEAFF.

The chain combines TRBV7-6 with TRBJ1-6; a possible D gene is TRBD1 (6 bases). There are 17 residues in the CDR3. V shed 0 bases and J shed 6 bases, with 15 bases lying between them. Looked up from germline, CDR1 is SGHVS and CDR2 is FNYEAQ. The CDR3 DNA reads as TGTGCCAGCAGCTTAGCGAGGGGGGGCGGTTCTAATTCACCCCTCCACTTT. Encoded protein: CASSLARGGGSNSPLHF.

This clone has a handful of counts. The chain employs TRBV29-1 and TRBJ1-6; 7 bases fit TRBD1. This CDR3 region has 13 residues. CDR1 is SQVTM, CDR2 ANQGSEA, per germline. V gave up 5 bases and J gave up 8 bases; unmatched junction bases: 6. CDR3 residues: CSVRDSYDSPLHF. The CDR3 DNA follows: TGCAGCGTTCGGGACAGTTATGATTCACCCCTCCACTTT.

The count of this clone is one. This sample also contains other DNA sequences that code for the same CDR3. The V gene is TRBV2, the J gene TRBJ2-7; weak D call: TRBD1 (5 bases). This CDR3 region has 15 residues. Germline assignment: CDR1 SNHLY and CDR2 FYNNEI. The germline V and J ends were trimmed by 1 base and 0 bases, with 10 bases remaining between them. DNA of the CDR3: TGTGCCAGCAGTGAAGGGCAGGGCGTCTCCTACGAGCAGTACTTC. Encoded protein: CASSEGQGVSYEQYF.

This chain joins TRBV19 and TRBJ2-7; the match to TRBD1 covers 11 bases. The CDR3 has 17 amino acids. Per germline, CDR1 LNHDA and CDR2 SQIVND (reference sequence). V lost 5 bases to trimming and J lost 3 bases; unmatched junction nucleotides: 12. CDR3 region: CASSPRTGGAVDYEQYF. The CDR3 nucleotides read TGTGCCAGTAGTCCGCGGACAGGGGGCGCGGTGGACTACGAGCAGTACTTC. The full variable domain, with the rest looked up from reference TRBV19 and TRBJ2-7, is DGGITQSPKYLFRKEGQNVTLSCEQNLNHDAMYWYRQDPGQGLRLIYYSQIVNDFQKGDIAEGYSVSREKKESFPLTVTSAQKNPTAFYLCASSPRTGGAVDYEQYFGPGTRLTVT.

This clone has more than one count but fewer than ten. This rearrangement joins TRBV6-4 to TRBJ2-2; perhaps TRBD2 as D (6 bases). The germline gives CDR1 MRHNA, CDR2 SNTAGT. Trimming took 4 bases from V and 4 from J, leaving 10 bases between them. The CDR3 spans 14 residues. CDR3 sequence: CASSGGDSTGELFF. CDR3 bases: TGTGCCAGCAGTGGCGGGGACTCCACCGGGGAGCTGTTTTTT.

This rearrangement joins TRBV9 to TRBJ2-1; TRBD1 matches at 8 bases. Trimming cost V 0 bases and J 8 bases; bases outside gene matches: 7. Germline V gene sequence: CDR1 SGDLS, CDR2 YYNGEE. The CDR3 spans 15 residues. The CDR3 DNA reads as TGTGCCAGCAGCGTAGGGCAGGGGGCCGGCGATGAGCAGTTCTTC. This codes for CASSVGQGAGDEQFF.

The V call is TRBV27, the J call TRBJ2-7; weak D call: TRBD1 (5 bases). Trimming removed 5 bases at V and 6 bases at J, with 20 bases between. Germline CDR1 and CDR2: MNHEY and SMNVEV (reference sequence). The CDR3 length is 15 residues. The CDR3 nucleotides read TGTGCCAGCAGTGATAATTCCAGGTTTCAGGGCGAGCAGTACTTC. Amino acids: CASSDNSRFQGEQYF.

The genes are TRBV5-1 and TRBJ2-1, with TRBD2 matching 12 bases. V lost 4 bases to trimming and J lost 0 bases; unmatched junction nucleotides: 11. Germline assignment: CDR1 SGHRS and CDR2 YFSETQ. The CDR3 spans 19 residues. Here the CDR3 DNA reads TGCGCCAGCAGCGCCCCACTAGCGGGGGGCCTAAGCTCCTACAATGAGCAGTTCTTC. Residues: CASSAPLAGGLSSYNEQFF.

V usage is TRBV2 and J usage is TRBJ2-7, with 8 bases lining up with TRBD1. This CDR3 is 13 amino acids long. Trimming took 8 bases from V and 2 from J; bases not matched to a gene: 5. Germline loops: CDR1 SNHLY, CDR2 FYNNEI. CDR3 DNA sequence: TGTGCCAGCCTTCGGGACAGGACCTACGAGCAGTACTTC. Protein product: CASLRDRTYEQYF.

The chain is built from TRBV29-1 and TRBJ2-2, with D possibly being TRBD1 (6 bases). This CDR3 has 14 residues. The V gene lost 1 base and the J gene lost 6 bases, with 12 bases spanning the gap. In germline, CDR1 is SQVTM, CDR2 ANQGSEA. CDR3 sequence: CSVEAKSGAGELFF. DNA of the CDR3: TGCAGCGTTGAAGCCAAGTCAGGGGCCGGGGAGCTGTTTTTT.

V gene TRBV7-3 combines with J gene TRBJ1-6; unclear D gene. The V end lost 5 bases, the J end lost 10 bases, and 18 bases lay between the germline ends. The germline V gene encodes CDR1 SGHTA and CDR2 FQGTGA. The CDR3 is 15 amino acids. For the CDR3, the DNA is TGTGCCAGCAGCCTTCGGGCCTCTTCTGAGTCACCCCTCCACTTT. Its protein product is CASSLRASSESPLHF. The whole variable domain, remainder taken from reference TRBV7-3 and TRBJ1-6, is GAGVSQTPSNKVTEKGKYVELRCDPISGHTALYWYRQSLGQGPEFLIYFQGTGAADDSGLPNDRFFAVRPEGSVSTLKIQRTERGDSAVYLCASSLRASSESPLHFGNGTRLTVT.

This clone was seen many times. The CDR3 bases are TGTGCCAGCAGTCACGGGACAGGGAAAAATGAAAAACTGTTTTTT. Translated, it gives CASSHGTGKNEKLFF. The V gene is TRBV11-1, the J gene TRBJ1-4; 9 bases fit TRBD1. Trimming removed 6 bases from V and 5 bases from J; junction bases left unmatched: 7. Germline V gene lookup returns CDR1 SGHAT and CDR2 FQDESV (reference sequence). The CDR3 runs to 15 residues.

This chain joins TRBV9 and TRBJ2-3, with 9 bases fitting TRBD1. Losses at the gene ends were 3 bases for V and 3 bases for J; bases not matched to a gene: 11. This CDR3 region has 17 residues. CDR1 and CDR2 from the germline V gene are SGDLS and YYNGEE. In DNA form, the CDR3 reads TGTGCCAGCAGCGCCACGAGGACAGGGGAAGGGACAGATACGCAGTATTTT. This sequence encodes CASSATRTGEGTDTQYF.